This T cell receptor beta chain was profiled in a study of OX40 agonist ivuxolimab in advanced cancers. Study context: Patients were dosed intravenously with ivuxolimab at 0.01 to 10 mg/kg every 2 weeks. The mean age was about 57 years, ranging from 23 to 79, with around four fifths of participants male.

Blood specimens came from baseline, cycle 4 day 1, and cycle 7 day 1. This clone was seen more than once but under ten times. Measured with immunoSEQ multiplex PCR; TCRdb has only the in-frame clones, and not every one. The data show more than 60,000 clones, with 70% to 90% seen just once and under 4.5% held by the top ten. CDR3 length: 15 amino acids. Germline V gene lookup returns CDR1 LNHDA and CDR2 SQIVND (reference sequence). V was cut by 3 bases and J by 0 bases, with 8 bases left in between. The sequence derives from an adult with an advanced solid tumor such as melanoma, head and neck, liver or kidney cancer. This rearrangement joins TRBV19 to TRBJ1-4; D is unclear. The sequences come from CD4+ or CD8+ T cells sorted from blood, collected in a trial of the OX40 agonist ivuxolimab. CDR3 region: CASSISVATNEKLFF. CDR3 DNA: TGTGCCAGTAGTATCTCGGTAGCAACTAATGAAAAACTGTTTTTT.